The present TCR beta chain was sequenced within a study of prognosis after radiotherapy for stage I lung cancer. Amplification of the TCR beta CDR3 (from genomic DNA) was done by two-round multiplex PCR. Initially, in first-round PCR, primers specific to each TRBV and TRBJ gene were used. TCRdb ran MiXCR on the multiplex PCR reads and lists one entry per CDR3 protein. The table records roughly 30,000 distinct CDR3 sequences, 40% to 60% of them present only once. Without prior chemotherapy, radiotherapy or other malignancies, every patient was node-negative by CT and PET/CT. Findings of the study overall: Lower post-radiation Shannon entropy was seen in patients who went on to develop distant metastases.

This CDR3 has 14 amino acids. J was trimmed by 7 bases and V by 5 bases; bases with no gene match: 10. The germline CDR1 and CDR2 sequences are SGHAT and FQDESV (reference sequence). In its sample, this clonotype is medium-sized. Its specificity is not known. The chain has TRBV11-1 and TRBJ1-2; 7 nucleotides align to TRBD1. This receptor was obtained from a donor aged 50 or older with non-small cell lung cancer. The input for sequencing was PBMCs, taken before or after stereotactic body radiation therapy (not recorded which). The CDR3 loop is CASSRDRVSAGYTF. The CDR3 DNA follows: TGTGCCAGCAGCAGAGACAGGGTGTCGGCTGGCTACACCTTC.